This entry describes one TCR beta chain. This entry belongs to a study of blood T cell repertoires in COVID-19. Background on the study: COVID-19 samples collected from the United States, Italy and Spain covered acute and convalescent phases. In each case, the material was cDNA or gDNA derived from T cells, B-cell-depleted T cells, or PBMCs.

Original analysis: Amplification of reference gene primers provided the estimated nucleated cell counts. Some clones are missing from TCRdb's copy, which holds only in-frame ones; the method was immunoSEQ multiplex PCR. The V and J calls and clone size come from that table; D and trimming were worked out from the DNA. The data show 110,000 to 150,000 clones, with 88% seen just once and about 10% held by the top ten. The CDR3 has 14 residues. Trimming removed 3 bases from V and 7 bases from J, with 11 bases in between. Germline CDR1 and CDR2: KGHDR and SFDVKD. This sequence joins TRBV24-1 and TRBJ2-2; D is unclear. This receptor was identified in a man in his forties or fifties with active or convalescent COVID-19. Sequenced sample: peripheral blood. CDR3 bases: TGTGCCACCAGTGATCGAGGTGGTATCGGGGAGCTGTTTTTT. It encodes CATSDRGGIGELFF.